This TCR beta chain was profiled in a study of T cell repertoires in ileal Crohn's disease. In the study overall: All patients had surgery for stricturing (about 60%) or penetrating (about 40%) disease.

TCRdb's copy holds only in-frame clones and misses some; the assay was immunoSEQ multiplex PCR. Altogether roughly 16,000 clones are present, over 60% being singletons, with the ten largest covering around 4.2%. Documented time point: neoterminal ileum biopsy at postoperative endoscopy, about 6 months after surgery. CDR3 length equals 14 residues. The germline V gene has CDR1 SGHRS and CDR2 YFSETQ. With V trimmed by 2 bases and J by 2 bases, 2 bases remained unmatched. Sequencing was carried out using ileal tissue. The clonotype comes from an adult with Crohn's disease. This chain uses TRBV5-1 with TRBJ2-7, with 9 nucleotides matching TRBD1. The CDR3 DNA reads TGCGCCAGCAGCTTCGACAGGGGGGCCTACGAGCAGTACTTC. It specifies CASSFDRGAYEQYF.